This T cell receptor beta chain was identified in a study of vaccination effects on CD4 cells after COVID-19 (dated 2022 in TCRdb). Study-wide context: To identify antigen-specific CD4+ T cell clonotypes by their expansion, the ViraFEST assay first stimulated PBMC with viral peptide pools and then applied TCR sequencing. The study compared SARS-CoV-2 spike-specific CD4+ TCR repertoires before and after mRNA vaccination in COVID-19 convalescent patients and infection-naive vaccine recipients. In the study, cultures from other donors were sequenced using the Oncomine TCR Beta short-read assay on an Illumina iSeq 100. Each well held fewer than 2.5 million PBMC cultured in IMDM containing approximately 5.2% human AB serum, 10 IU/ml IL-2 and gentamicin, along with about 10 ug/ml peptides. Across the study, the median time from the second dose to post-vaccine sampling was 72 days (range 14 to 241). A total of some eleven COVID-19 convalescent patients and a handful of SARS-CoV-2-naive healthy vaccine recipients were included in the full study. Study-level results and caveats: The study was limited by a small number of convalescent patients and lacked early post-infection timepoints. Clones induced by infection and clones induced by vaccination both contracted markedly at late timepoints after vaccination, which fits with T cell responses waning over time. Among healthy vaccine recipients, nearly all vaccine-induced clones were SARS-CoV-2 mono-reactive, and just 1 of 255 was cross-reactive with common cold coronaviruses.

Comment on this clone: What this receptor recognizes is not known. No base qualities exist here, and no much larger clone lies one base off it.

Including the terminal cysteine and phenylalanine, the CDR3 comprises 13 residues. The read is trimmed to its CDR3 DNA, 39 bases read in frame from base 1. The CDR1 and CDR2 encoded by the germline V gene (reference sequence) are LGHDT and YNNKEL. V is reduced by 5 bases and J by 3 bases, leaving a spacing of 8 bases between them. After roughly 11 days of culture, CD4+ T cells were isolated with the EasySep CD4+ T cell isolation kit. Each participant received two doses of an mRNA SARS-CoV-2 vaccine, either BNT162b2 or mRNA-1273. The absence of prior SARS-CoV-2 infection in healthy vaccine recipients was confirmed by negative nucleocapsid antibodies before and after vaccination. Half of the culture medium was replaced with fresh IL-2-containing medium on days 3 and 7. Unless otherwise noted, each peptide stimulation condition was cultured in triplicate wells. Using Ficoll-Paque Plus gradient centrifugation, PBMC were separated from whole blood and then either used fresh or cryopreserved at -140C. The QIAamp micro DNA kit was used to extract genomic DNA from the cultured CD4+ T cells.

Library prep was done by the immunoSEQ multiplex PCR assay. DNA from the cultured, isolated CD4+ T cells was subjected to TCR beta CDR3 sequencing. On the study's bioinformatics: The analysis removed non-productive TCR sequences, trimmed reads to the CDR3 region, and retained only CDR3s that were 7 or more amino acids long. Antigen-specific clonotypes were identified with the MANAFEST web app by comparing expansion in peptide wells against reference cultures. Positive clones required FDR<0.05 expansion versus reference and all other wells, odds ratio above 5, and frequency above 0.1% in two replicate wells. Cross-reactive clonotypes were defined as significantly expanded in SARS-CoV-2 spike wells and in at least one common cold coronavirus spike condition. CDR3 similarity was assessed by Levenshtein distance with the stringdist R package, and unrooted trees were built with ape in R 3.6.1. Drawn from immuneACCESS, this table holds only the in-frame rearrangements with V and J called that TCRdb kept. Clones are partly lost; checked studies trace under half to an unresolved V gene and leave the rest unexplained. The D gene and trimming were derived from the DNA, and the V and J assignments and clone size from that table. The table for this sample lists 50,000 to 80,000 clones; around 85% of them were counted only once. The ten top clones hold about 2.5% of the sample.

The receptor was derived from a human donor who received a COVID-19 vaccine. Rearrangement joined TRBV3-1 (or the pseudogene TRBV3-2) to TRBJ2-1, with a tentative D gene TRBD1 over 6 matching bases. The sample consisted of CD4+ T cells from PBMCs cultured without peptide, taken after COVID-19 vaccination. CDR3 region: CASSLDSYNEQFF. The nucleotide sequence is TGTGCCAGCAGCTTGGACAGCTACAATGAGCAGTTCTTC.